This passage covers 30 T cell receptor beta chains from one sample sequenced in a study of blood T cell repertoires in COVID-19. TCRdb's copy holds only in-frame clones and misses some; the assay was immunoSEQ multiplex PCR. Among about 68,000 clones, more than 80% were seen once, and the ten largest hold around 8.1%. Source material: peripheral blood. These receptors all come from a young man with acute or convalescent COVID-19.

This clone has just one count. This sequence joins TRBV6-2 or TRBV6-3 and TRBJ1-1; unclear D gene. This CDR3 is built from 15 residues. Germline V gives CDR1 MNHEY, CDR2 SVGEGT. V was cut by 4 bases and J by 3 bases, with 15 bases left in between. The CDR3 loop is CASSLSTPRDTEAFF. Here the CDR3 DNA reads TGTGCCAGCAGTTTGTCCACACCGCGGGACACTGAAGCTTTCTTT.

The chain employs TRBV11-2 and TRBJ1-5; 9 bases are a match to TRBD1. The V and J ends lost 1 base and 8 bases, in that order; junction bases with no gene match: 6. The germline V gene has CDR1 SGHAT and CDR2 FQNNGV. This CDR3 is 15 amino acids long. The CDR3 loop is CASSLGTGVMKPQHF. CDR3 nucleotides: TGTGCCAGCAGCTTAGGGACAGGGGTGATGAAGCCCCAGCATTTT.

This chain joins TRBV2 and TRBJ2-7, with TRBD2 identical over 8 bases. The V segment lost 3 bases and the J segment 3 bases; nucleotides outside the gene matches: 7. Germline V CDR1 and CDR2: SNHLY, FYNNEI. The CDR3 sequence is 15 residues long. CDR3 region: CASSELAGTSYEQYF. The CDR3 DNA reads TGTGCCAGCAGTGAGTTGGCGGGGACTAGCTACGAGCAGTACTTC.

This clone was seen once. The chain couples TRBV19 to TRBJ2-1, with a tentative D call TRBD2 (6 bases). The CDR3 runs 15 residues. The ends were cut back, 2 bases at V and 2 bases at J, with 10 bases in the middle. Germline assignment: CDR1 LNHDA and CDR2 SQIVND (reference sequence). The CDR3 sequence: CASSITSLTYNEQFF. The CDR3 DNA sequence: TGTGCCAGTAGTATAACTAGCCTTACCTACAATGAGCAGTTCTTC.

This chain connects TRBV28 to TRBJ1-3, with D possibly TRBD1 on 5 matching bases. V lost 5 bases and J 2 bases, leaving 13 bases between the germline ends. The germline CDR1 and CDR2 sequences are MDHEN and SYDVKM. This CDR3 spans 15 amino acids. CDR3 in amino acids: CASSTPPGAGNTIYF. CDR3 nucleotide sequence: TGTGCCAGCAGTACGCCCCCGGGGGCTGGAAACACCATATATTTT.

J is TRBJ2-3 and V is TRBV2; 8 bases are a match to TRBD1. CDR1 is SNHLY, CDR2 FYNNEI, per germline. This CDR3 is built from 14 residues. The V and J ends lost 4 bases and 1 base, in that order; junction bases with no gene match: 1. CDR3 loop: CASSVTGGTDTQYF. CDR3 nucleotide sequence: TGTGCCAGCAGTGTGACAGGGGGCACAGATACGCAGTATTTT.

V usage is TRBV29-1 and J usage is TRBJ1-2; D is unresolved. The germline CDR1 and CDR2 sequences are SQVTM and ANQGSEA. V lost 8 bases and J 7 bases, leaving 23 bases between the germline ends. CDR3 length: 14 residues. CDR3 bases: TGCAGCTCGCGAGATTTGGGCGAAGCGGGTGGCTACACCTTC. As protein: CSSRDLGEAGGYTF.

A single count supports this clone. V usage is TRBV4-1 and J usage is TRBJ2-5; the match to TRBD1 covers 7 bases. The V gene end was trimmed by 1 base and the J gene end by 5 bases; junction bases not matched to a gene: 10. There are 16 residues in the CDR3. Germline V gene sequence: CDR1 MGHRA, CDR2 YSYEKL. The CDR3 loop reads CASSQADSDRVETQYF. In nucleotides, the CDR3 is TGCGCCAGCAGCCAAGCGGATTCAGACAGGGTGGAGACCCAGTACTTC.

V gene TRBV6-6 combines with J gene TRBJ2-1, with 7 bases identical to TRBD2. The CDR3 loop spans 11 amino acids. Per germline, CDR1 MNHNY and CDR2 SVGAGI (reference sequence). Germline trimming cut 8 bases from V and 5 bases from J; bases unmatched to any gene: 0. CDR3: CASGRDNEQFF. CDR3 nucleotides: TGTGCCAGCGGGAGGGACAATGAGCAGTTCTTC.

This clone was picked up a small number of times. CDR3 region: CASSPRRTDNEKLFF. The CDR3, as DNA: TGTGCCAGCAGCCCGCGCCGTACCGATAATGAAAAACTGTTTTTT. The J gene is TRBJ1-4, the V gene TRBV5-5; D is unresolved. Germline assignment: CDR1 SGHKS and CDR2 YYEKEE (reference sequence). This CDR3 has 15 residues. V dropped 4 bases and J dropped 4 bases, with 14 bases sitting between them.

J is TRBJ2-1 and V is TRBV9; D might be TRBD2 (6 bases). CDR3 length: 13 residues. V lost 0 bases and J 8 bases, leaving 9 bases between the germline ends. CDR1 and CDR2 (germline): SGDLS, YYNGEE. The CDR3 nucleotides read TGTGCCAGCAGCGTAGCCCCGGGGGATGAGCAGTTCTTC. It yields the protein CASSVAPGDEQFF.

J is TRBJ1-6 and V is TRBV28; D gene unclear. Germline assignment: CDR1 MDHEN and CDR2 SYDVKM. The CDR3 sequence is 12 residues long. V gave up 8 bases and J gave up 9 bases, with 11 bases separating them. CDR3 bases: TGTGCCAGCGGGCTTCCAGGTTCACCCCTCCACTTT. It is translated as CASGLPGSPLHF.

This chain's CDR3 is CASSLMRLQASTDTQYF. The CDR3 nucleotides are TGTGCCAGCAGCTTAATGAGGCTACAGGCTAGCACAGATACGCAGTATTTT. This chain links TRBV7-8 with TRBJ2-3, with a possible D match to TRBD1 (5 bases). Trimming took 2 bases from V and 0 from J, leaving 15 bases between them. The CDR3 consists of 17 residues. CDR1 SGHVS and CDR2 FQNEAQ come from the germline V gene.

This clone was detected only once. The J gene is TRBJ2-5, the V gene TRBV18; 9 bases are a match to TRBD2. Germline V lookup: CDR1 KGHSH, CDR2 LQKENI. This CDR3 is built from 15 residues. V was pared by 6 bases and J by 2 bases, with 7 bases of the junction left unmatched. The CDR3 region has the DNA TGTGCCAGCTCCCCCTGGCTAGCGGGGCAAGAGACCCAGTACTTC. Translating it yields CASSPWLAGQETQYF.

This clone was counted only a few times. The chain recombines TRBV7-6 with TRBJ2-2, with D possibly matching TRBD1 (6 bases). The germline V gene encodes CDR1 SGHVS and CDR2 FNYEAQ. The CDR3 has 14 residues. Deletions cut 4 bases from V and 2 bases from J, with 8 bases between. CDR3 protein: CASSWTANTGELFF. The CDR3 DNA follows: TGTGCCAGCAGCTGGACAGCCAACACCGGGGAGCTGTTTTTT.

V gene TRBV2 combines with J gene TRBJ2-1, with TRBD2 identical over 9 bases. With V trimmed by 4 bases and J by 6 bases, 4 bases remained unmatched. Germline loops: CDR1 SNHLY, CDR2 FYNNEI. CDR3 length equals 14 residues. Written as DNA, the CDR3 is TGTGCCAGCAGTGTTAGCGGGAGTGTCAATGAGCAGTTCTTC. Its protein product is CASSVSGSVNEQFF.

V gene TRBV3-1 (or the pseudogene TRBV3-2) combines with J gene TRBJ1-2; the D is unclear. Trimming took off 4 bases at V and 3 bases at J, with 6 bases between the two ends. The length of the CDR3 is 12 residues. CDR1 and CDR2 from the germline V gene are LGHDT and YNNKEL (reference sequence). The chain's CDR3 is CASSPGYYGYTF. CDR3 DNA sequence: TGTGCCAGCAGCCCCGGTTACTATGGCTACACCTTC.

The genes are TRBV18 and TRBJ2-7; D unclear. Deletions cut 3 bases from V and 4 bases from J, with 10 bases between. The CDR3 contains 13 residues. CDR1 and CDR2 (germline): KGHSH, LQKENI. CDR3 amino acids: CASSPADKYEQYF. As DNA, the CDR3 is TGTGCCAGCTCACCGGCAGACAAGTACGAGCAGTACTTC.

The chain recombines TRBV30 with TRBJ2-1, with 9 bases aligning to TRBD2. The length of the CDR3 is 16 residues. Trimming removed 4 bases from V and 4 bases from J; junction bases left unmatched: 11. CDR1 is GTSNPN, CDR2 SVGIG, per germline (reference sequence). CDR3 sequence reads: CAWTDPAGGFYNEQFF. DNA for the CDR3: TGTGCCTGGACCGATCCGGCGGGAGGGTTTTACAATGAGCAGTTCTTC.

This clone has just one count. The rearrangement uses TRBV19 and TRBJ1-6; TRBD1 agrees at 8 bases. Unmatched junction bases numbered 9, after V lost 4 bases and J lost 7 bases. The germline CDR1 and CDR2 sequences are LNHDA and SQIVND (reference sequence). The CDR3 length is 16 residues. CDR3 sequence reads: CASSTPGTGGNSPLHF. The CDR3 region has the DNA TGTGCCAGTAGTACTCCTGGGACAGGCGGGAATTCACCCCTCCACTTT.

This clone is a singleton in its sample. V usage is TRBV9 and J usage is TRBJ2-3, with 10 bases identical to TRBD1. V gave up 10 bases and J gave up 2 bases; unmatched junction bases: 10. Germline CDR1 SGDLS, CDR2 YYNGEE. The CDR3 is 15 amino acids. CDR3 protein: CASSGTGDTTDTQYF. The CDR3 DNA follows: TGTGCCTCCAGTGGGACAGGGGACACCACAGATACGCAGTATTTT. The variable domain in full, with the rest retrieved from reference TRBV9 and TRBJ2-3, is DSGVTQTPKHLITATGQRVTLRCSPRSGDLSVYWYQQSLDQGLQFLIQYYNGEERAKGNILERFSAQQFPDLHSELNLSSLELGDSALYFCASSGTGDTTDTQYFGPGTRLTVL.

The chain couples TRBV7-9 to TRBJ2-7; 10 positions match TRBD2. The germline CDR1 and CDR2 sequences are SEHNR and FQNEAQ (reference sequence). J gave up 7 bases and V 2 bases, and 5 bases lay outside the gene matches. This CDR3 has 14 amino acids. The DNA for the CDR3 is TGTGCCAGCAGCTTAACTAGCGGGACCCCGGAGCAGTACTTC. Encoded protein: CASSLTSGTPEQYF.

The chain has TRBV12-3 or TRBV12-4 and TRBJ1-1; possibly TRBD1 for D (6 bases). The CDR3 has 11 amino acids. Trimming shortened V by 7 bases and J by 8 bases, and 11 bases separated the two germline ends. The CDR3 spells CASILDREAFF. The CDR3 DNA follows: TGTGCCAGCATCCTAGACAGGGAAGCTTTCTTT.

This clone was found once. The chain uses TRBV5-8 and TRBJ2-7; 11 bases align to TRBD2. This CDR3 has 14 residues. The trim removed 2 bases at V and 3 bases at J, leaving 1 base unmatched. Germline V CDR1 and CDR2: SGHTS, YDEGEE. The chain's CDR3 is CASSLGTSGYEQYF. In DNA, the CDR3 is TGTGCCAGCAGCTTAGGGACTAGCGGCTACGAGCAGTACTTC. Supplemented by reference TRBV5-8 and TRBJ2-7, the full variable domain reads EAGVTQSPTHLIKTRGQQATLRCSPISGHTSVYWYQQALGLGLQFLLWYDEGEERNRGNFPPRFSGRQFPNYSSELNVNALELEDSALYLCASSLGTSGYEQYFGPGTRLTVT.

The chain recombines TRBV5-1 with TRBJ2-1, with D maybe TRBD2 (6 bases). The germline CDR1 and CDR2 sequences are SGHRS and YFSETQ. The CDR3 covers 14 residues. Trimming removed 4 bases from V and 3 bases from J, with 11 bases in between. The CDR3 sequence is CASSTGLIYNEQFF. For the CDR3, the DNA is TGCGCCAGCAGCACGGGACTGATCTACAATGAGCAGTTCTTC.

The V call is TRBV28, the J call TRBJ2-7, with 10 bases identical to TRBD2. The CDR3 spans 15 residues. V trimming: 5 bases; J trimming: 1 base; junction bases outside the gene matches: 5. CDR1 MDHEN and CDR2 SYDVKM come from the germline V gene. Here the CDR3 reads CASSLGTSASYEQYF. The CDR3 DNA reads TGTGCCAGCAGTCTCGGGACTAGCGCGTCCTACGAGCAGTACTTC. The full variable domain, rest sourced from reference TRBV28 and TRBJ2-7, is DVKVTQSSRYLVKRTGEKVFLECVQDMDHENMFWYRQDPGLGLRLIYFSYDVKMKEKGDIPEGYSVSREKKERFSLILESASTNQTSMYLCASSLGTSASYEQYFGPGTRLTVT.

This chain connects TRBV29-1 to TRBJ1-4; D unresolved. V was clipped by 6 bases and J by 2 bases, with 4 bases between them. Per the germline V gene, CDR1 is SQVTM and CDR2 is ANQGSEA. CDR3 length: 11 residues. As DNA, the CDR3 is TGCAGCGTCTCGACTAATGAAAAACTGTTTTTT. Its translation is CSVSTNEKLFF.

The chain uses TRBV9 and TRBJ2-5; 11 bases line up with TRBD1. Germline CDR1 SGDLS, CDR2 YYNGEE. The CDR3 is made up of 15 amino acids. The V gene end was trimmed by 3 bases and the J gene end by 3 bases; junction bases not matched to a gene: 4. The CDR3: CASSGGQGAEETQYF. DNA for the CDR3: TGTGCCAGCAGCGGAGGACAGGGGGCGGAAGAGACCCAGTACTTC.

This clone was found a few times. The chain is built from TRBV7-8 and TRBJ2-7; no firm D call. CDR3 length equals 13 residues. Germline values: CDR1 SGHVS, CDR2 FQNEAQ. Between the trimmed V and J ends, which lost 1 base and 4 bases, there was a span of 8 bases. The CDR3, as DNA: TGTGCCAGCAGCTTAGGCCCCGAGTACGAGCAGTACTTC. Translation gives CASSLGPEYEQYF.

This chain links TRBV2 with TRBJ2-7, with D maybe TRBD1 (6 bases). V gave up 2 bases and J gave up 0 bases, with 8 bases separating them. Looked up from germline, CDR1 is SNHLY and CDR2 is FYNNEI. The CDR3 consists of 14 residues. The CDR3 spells CASSEQGTSYEQYF. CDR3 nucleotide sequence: TGTGCCAGCAGTGAACAGGGGACCTCCTACGAGCAGTACTTC. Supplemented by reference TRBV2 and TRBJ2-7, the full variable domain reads EPEVTQTPSHQVTQMGQEVILRCVPISNHLYFYWYRQILGQKVEFLVSFYNNEISEKSEIFDDQFSVERPDGSNFTLKIRSTKLEDSAMYFCASSEQGTSYEQYFGPGTRLTVT.